This entry features one TCR beta chain sequence. The antigen remains unidentified. This entry comes from a study of monozygotic twins with cystic fibrosis. Generated by immunoSEQ multiplex PCR, the TCRdb table keeps only in-frame clones and is missing some. The profile shows 20,000 to 25,000 clones, approximately 97% of them singletons. General observations from the study: Nucleotide-identical clonotype sharing was significantly higher within monozygotic CF twin pairs than between unrelated CF individuals. Age, concordance and disease severity did not associate with shared CDR3 numbers. In 13 of 16 pairs, V gene usage was closest to the co-twin's.

The CDR3 length is 18 residues. From germline, CDR1 is SGHVS and CDR2 FQNEAQ. With 1 base clipped from V and 0 bases from J, the junction kept 3 bases outside the gene matches. The receptor comes from a girl between 10 and 17 years old with cystic fibrosis. The chain links TRBV7-8 to TRBJ2-1; 13 nucleotides match TRBD2. The specimen was blood. CDR3 sequence: CASSLVGLAGDSYNEQFF. DNA of the CDR3: TGTGCCAGCAGCTTAGTCGGACTAGCGGGAGACTCCTACAATGAGCAGTTCTTC.